This TCR beta chain was identified during a study of neurological immune-mediated disorders. CDR1 is SEHNR and CDR2 is FQNEAQ in the germline V gene (reference sequence). Trimming shortened V by 2 bases and J by 4 bases, and 13 bases separated the two germline ends. CDR3 length: 15 residues. 5'RACE with 10-nucleotide random UMIs produced the cDNA. Via MiXCR, TCRdb re-called the 5' RACE reads, giving one row per CDR3 protein. The sample shows about 50,000 distinct CDR3 sequences, roughly 17% of them seen only once. The chain employs TRBV7-9 and TRBJ2-3; possibly TRBD2 for D (5 bases). This receptor was taken from a man aged 60 to 69 in good health. Material for sequencing was PBMCs. The CDR3 coding sequence is TGTGCCAGCAGCTTACTTGAGGGAGTTCCAGATACGCAGTATTTT. Translating it yields CASSLLEGVPDTQYF.